This T cell receptor beta chain stems from a study of blood T cell repertoires in COVID-19. The repertoire was sequenced with immunoSEQ multiplex PCR; TCRdb's copy has only in-frame clones and lacks some. The data contain about 150,000 clones, 84% of them singletons. The CDR3 spans 17 residues. V shed 2 bases and J 3 bases; nucleotides not matched to a gene: 9. Germline lookup yields CDR1 SGHTA and CDR2 FQGNSA. Resolution of symptoms, clearance, or two negative PCRs was present in recovered Cohort 3 donors. The source is a man aged 45-60 years who had recovered from COVID-19. J is TRBJ1-3 and V is TRBV7-2; 8 bases line up with TRBD1. Input material: PBMCs or T cells enriched from blood (not recorded which). CDR3 residues: CASSLRPRGQDGNTIYF. In DNA, the CDR3 is TGTGCCAGCAGCTTAAGACCCCGGGGACAGGATGGAAACACCATATATTTT.